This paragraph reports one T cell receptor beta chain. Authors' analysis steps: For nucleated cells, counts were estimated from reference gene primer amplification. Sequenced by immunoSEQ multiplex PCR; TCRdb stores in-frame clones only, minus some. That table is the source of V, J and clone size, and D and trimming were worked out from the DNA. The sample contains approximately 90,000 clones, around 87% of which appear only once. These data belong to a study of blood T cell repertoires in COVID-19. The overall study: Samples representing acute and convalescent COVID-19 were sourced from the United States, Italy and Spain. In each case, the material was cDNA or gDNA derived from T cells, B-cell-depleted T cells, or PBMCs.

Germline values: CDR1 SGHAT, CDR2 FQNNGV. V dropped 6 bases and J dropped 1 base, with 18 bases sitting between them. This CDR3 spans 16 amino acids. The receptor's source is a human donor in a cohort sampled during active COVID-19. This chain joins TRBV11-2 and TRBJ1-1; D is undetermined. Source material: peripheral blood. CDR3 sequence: CASSANYRGGNTEAFF. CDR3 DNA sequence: TGTGCCAGCAGTGCCAATTACCGGGGAGGGAACACTGAAGCTTTCTTT.